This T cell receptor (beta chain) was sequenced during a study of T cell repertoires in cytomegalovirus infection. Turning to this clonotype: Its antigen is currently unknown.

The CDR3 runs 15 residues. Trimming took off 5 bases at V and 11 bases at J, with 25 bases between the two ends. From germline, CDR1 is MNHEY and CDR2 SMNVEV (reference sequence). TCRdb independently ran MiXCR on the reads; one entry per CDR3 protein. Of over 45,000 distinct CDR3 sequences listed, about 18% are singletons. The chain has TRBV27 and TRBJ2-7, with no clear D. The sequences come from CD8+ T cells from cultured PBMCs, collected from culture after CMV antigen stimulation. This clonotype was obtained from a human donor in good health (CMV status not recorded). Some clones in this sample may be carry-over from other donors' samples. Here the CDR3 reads CASSLDFFSRAPKYF. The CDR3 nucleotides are TGTGCCAGCAGTCTCGATTTCTTTTCCCGGGCCCCGAAGTACTTC.